These 24 T cell receptor beta chains originate from one sample sequenced in a study of blood T cell repertoires in COVID-19. Profiled with immunoSEQ multiplex PCR; TCRdb holds only in-frame clones, not every one. The sample shows 36,000 or so clones, approximately 90% of them seen only once. Sequencing was carried out using peripheral blood. These receptors all stem from a human donor in a cohort sampled during active COVID-19.

This clone showed up just once. The CDR3 spells CASSFSTSGSGTQYF. The CDR3 nucleotides are TGTGCCAGCAGTTTCTCGACTAGCGGGAGTGGGACCCAGTACTTC. The genes are TRBV27 and TRBJ2-5; 12 nucleotides line up with TRBD2. The CDR3 has 15 residues. Germline V gives CDR1 MNHEY, CDR2 SMNVEV (reference sequence). V was clipped by 3 bases and J by 7 bases; unmatched bases: 6.

V usage is TRBV7-9 and J usage is TRBJ2-3; 7 bases are a match to TRBD1. The CDR3 sequence is 14 residues long. J lost 5 bases, V lost 6 bases, and 8 bases had no gene match. From germline, CDR1 is SEHNR and CDR2 FQNEAQ (reference sequence). As DNA, the CDR3 is TGTGCCAGCAGTTCGAGACAGGGTAGAGATACGCAGTATTTT. Encoded protein: CASSSRQGRDTQYF.

This chain links TRBV12-3 or TRBV12-4 with TRBJ1-2, with 9 bases matching TRBD1. Trimming cost V 7 bases and J 4 bases; bases outside gene matches: 4. There are 13 residues in the CDR3. The CDR3 nucleotides read TGTGCCAGCAAAACACAGGGGGCCTATGGCTACACCTTC. This translates into CASKTQGAYGYTF.

The chain recombines TRBV7-2 with TRBJ1-5; D not certain. Germline lookup yields CDR1 SGHTA and CDR2 FQGNSA. CDR3 length: 13 amino acids. V dropped 4 bases and J dropped 5 bases, with 9 bases sitting between them. The CDR3 DNA reads TGTGCCAGCAGCTCCCGCGAACATCAGCCCCAGCATTTT. This codes for CASSSREHQPQHF.

This chain connects TRBV30 to TRBJ1-1, with unresolved D. Germline-derived CDR1 and CDR2 are GTSNPN and SVGIG (reference sequence). V lost 1 base to trimming and J lost 1 base, with 10 bases between them. This CDR3 region has 14 residues. The CDR3: CAWSGYGGNTEAFF. The CDR3 DNA follows: TGTGCCTGGAGTGGGTACGGCGGGAACACTGAAGCTTTCTTT. The entire variable domain, with the rest obtained from reference TRBV30 and TRBJ1-1, is as follows: SQTIHQWPATLVQPVGSPLSLECTVEGTSNPNLYWYRQAAGRGLQLLFYSVGIGQISSEVPQNLSASRPQDRQFILSSKKLLLSDSGFYLCAWSGYGGNTEAFFGQGTRLTVV.

V usage is TRBV18 and J usage is TRBJ1-2, with a possible D match to TRBD1 (6 bases). This CDR3 region has 16 residues. Trimming removed 3 bases at V and 2 bases at J, with 16 bases between. Germline V gene sequence: CDR1 KGHSH, CDR2 LQKENI. The CDR3 coding sequence is TGTGCCAGCTCACCTGACAGGCCGAAGATCAACTATGGCTACACCTTC. Translating gives CASSPDRPKINYGYTF.

This clone was detected only once. The genes are TRBV7-2 and TRBJ2-4; the D gene is possibly TRBD2 (5 bases). The CDR3 sequence is 17 residues long. The germline CDR1 and CDR2 sequences are SGHTA and FQGNSA. V was clipped by 2 bases and J by 0 bases, with 14 bases between them. This CDR3 is CASSLKVKRLAKNIQYF. The CDR3 DNA sequence: TGTGCCAGCAGCTTAAAGGTCAAGCGGTTAGCCAAAAACATTCAGTACTTC.

This chain links TRBV18 with TRBJ2-3; D possibly corresponds to TRBD1 (8 bases). The CDR3 covers 14 residues. Per the germline V gene, CDR1 is KGHSH and CDR2 is LQKENI. V lost 5 bases to trimming and J lost 6 bases, with 15 bases between them. The CDR3 DNA is TGTGCCAGCTCATTCGGACAGGGAGGGGATACGCAGTATTTT. Translation gives CASSFGQGGDTQYF.

V gene TRBV14 combines with J gene TRBJ2-7; TRBD2 matches 11 bases. Trimming at V came to 5 bases and at J to 1 base, leaving 4 bases not matched to a gene. Germline lookup yields CDR1 SGHDN and CDR2 FVKESK. This CDR3 comprises 15 residues. DNA of the CDR3: TGTGCCAGCAGCAAGCTAGCGGGGGGATCCTACGAGCAGTACTTC. Protein: CASSKLAGGSYEQYF. Looking up the rest from reference TRBV14 and TRBJ2-7 gives the full variable domain: EAGVTQFPSHSVIEKGQTVTLRCDPISGHDNLYWYRRVMGKEIKFLLHFVKESKQDESGMPNNRFLAERTGGTYSTLKVQPAELEDSGVYFCASSKLAGGSYEQYFGPGTRLTVT.

This CDR3 is CASSTPLGGTYNEQFF. The CDR3 DNA reads as TGTGCCAGCAGTACTCCTTTGGGGGGTACCTACAATGAGCAGTTCTTC. The J gene is TRBJ2-1, the V gene TRBV6-6; possible D gene TRBD2, 6 bases. This CDR3 spans 16 amino acids. The V gene's germline CDR1 is MNHNY and CDR2 SVGAGI (reference sequence). V lost 5 bases, J lost 2 bases, and 16 bases lay in between.

The chain links TRBV30 to TRBJ2-2; TRBD1 might be the D (6 bases). CDR1 and CDR2 from the germline V gene are GTSNPN and SVGIG (reference sequence). Trimming took off 3 bases at V and 6 bases at J, with 14 bases between the two ends. The CDR3 totals 14 residues. This CDR3 reads CAWRGTRGAGELFF. In DNA, the CDR3 is TGTGCCTGGAGGGGGACAAGAGGGGCCGGGGAGCTGTTTTTT. The variable domain in full, completed from reference TRBV30 and TRBJ2-2, reads SQTIHQWPATLVQPVGSPLSLECTVEGTSNPNLYWYRQAAGRGLQLLFYSVGIGQISSEVPQNLSASRPQDRQFILSSKKLLLSDSGFYLCAWRGTRGAGELFFGEGSRLTVL.

The V call is TRBV5-4, the J call TRBJ2-2; D uncertain. The CDR3 totals 13 residues. Trimming pared 5 bases from V and 7 bases from J, leaving 12 bases between. Germline V CDR1 and CDR2: SGHNT, YYREEE (reference sequence). The CDR3 sequence: CASRYNYGGELFF. The CDR3 DNA reads TGTGCCAGCAGATACAACTATGGCGGGGAGCTGTTTTTT. The variable domain in full, with the rest retrieved from reference TRBV5-4 and TRBJ2-2, is ETGVTQSPTHLIKTRGQQVTLRCSSQSGHNTVSWYQQALGQGPQFIFQYYREEENGRGNFPPRFSGLQFPNYSSELNVNALELDDSALYLCASRYNYGGELFFGEGSRLTVL.

A single count supports this clone. The DNA of the CDR3 is TGTGCCAGTACCGTACAGGGGAATTCGAACACCGGGGAGCTGTTTTTT. The encoded protein is CASTVQGNSNTGELFF. V and J are TRBV19 and TRBJ2-2, with 7 bases identical to TRBD1. CDR1 LNHDA and CDR2 SQIVND come from the germline V gene (reference sequence). J lost 0 bases, V lost 7 bases, and 8 bases had no gene match. This CDR3 has 16 amino acids.

A remark on this clone: The germline gene is not matched at one end of the junction; a read error may be the cause. The chain uses TRBV18 and TRBJ2-1, with D perhaps TRBD2 (6 bases). CDR3 length equals 14 residues. Germline CDR1 is KGHSH and CDR2 is LQKENI. As DNA, the CDR3 is TGTGCCAGCTTACCAGGGAGGACTATTAATGAGCAGTTCTTC. It translates to CASLPGRTINEQFF.

The chain has TRBV5-6 and TRBJ1-4; a weak D match, TRBD1 (6 bases). Germline CDR1 reads SGHDT; CDR2 reads YYEEEE. Deletions cut 4 bases from V and 5 bases from J, with 15 bases between. This CDR3 has 15 residues. CDR3 sequence: CASSRAGGANEKLFF. In DNA, the CDR3 is TGTGCCAGCAGCCGAGCGGGGGGCGCGAATGAAAAACTGTTTTTT.

V usage is TRBV19 and J usage is TRBJ2-7; maybe TRBD2 (6 bases). The V end lost 3 bases, the J end lost 5 bases, and 14 bases lay between the germline ends. Germline CDR1 is LNHDA and CDR2 is SQIVND (reference sequence). This CDR3 region has 14 residues. The CDR3, as DNA: TGTGCCAGTAGTATTACCGGGACTCCCCACGAGCAGTACTTC. Protein product: CASSITGTPHEQYF.

CDR3 in DNA: TGTGCCAGCAGTTTACGGACCGGGACTAGCGGGAAAGAGTACTTC. Translated: CASSLRTGTSGKEYF. The V and J genes are TRBV27 and TRBJ2-7; TRBD2 matches at 13 bases. The CDR3 is made up of 15 amino acids. V lost 2 bases, J lost 11 bases, and 9 bases stayed unmatched. From germline, CDR1 is MNHEY and CDR2 SMNVEV (reference sequence).

The V call is TRBV10-3, the J call TRBJ2-1; maybe TRBD2 (5 bases). This CDR3 contains 15 residues. V was trimmed by 2 bases and J by 10 bases, leaving 18 bases between them. The germline V gene encodes CDR1 ENHRY and CDR2 SYGVKD. CDR3 nucleotides: TGTGCCATCAGTGAGGTAGCGCTCACCCCTGACGAGCAGTTCTTC. It yields the protein CAISEVALTPDEQFF.

The chain is built from TRBV7-8 and TRBJ1-3; D is uncertain. The ends were cut back, 1 base at V and 0 bases at J, with 13 bases in the middle. The CDR3 has 17 residues. Germline CDR1 reads SGHVS; CDR2 reads FQNEAQ. CDR3 nucleotide sequence: TGTGCCAGCAGCTTAGAGGTTCAGGCCAGCTCTGGAAACACCATATATTTT. It yields the protein CASSLEVQASSGNTIYF.

The chain combines TRBV7-3 with TRBJ1-1; no definite D call. The CDR3 loop spans 13 amino acids. The germline gives CDR1 SGHTA, CDR2 FQGTGA. Trimming took off 5 bases at V and 0 bases at J, with 7 bases between the two ends. In nucleotides, the CDR3 is TGTGCCAGCAGCAACTCCATGAACACTGAAGCTTTCTTT. The encoded protein is CASSNSMNTEAFF.

J is TRBJ2-6 and V is TRBV5-1; D might be TRBD1 (5 bases). Germline V gene sequence: CDR1 SGHRS, CDR2 YFSETQ. This CDR3 is built from 14 residues. V was pared by 3 bases and J by 1 base, with 5 bases between. DNA for the CDR3: TGCGCCAGCAGCTCAGGGTCTGGGGCCAACGTCCTGACTTTC. Amino acid sequence: CASSSGSGANVLTF.

The sample holds one count of this clone. The chain recombines TRBV27 with TRBJ2-3; 7 bases line up with TRBD1. Germline trimming cut 5 bases from V and 4 bases from J; bases unmatched to any gene: 12. Germline V gives CDR1 MNHEY, CDR2 SMNVEV (reference sequence). The length of the CDR3 is 16 residues. In nucleotides, the CDR3 is TGTGCCAGCAGTAAAGGAGGCCTAGGGGGCGCAGATACGCAGTATTTT. Translation: CASSKGGLGGADTQYF.

The V call is TRBV6-1, the J call TRBJ1-4; tentatively, D is TRBD1 (6 bases). CDR3 length: 12 amino acids. The germline gives CDR1 MNHNS, CDR2 SASEGT. With 1 base removed from V and 17 bases from J, the gap between germline ends came to 14 bases. CDR3 sequence (DNA): TGTGCCAGCAGTGAAGATCGGCAGGGGCTATTTTTT. Translation gives CASSEDRQGLFF.

The chain employs TRBV28 and TRBJ2-7; no definite D call. The CDR3 has 12 amino acids. Germline V lookup: CDR1 MDHEN, CDR2 SYDVKM. The V end lost 2 bases, the J end lost 4 bases, and 6 bases lay between the germline ends. The DNA for the CDR3 is TGTGCCAGCAGTTTAGCGCCGTACGAGCAGTACTTC. Encoded protein: CASSLAPYEQYF.